Listed below are T cell receptor beta chains from one sample, sequenced in a study of blood T cells in healthy people across ages. From the 5' RACE reads, TCRdb called clonotypes with MiXCR, one entry per CDR3 protein. The profile shows approximately 690,000 distinct CDR3 sequences, 58% of them singletons. Sequences were obtained from blood. The receptor set was obtained from a man in his 60s in good health. Each CDR3 is given with its conserved first and last residue. D genes are given only for firm matches. Some rows mark clone size as missing; the rest say once, few, many or name a class of expanded clone.

d_gene	abundance	v_gene	j_gene	CDR3aa	CDR3nt
TRBD2	.	TRBV7-6	TRBJ2-7	CASSRTSESYEQYF	TGTGCCAGCAGTCGGACTAGCGAATCCTACGAGCAGTACTTC
.	.	TRBV12-3/TRBV12-4	TRBJ1-3	CASSLRSSGNTIYF	TGTGCCAGCAGTTTACGTAGCTCTGGAAACACCATATATTTT
.	.	TRBV6-6	TRBJ2-3	CASTVQGTDTQYF	TGTGCCAGCACGGTCCAGGGCACAGATACGCAGTATTTT
.	.	TRBV20-1	TRBJ2-5	CSALDGPQETQYF	TGCAGTGCTCTGGACGGCCCCCAGGAGACCCAGTACTTC
.	.	TRBV6-1	TRBJ2-7	CASSDRGAGSHEQYF	TGTGCCAGCAGTGATCGGGGGGCGGGCTCCCACGAGCAGTACTTC
TRBD1	.	TRBV28	TRBJ2-2	CASSLGDRVSGELFF	TGTGCCAGCAGTTTGGGGGACAGGGTATCCGGGGAGCTGTTTTTT
TRBD2	few	TRBV2	TRBJ2-1	CASRSGAYNEQFF	TGTGCCAGCCGTAGCGGGGCCTACAATGAGCAGTTCTTC
.	.	TRBV25-1	TRBJ2-3	CASSDGLVADTQYF	TGTGCCAGCAGTGATGGCCTCGTAGCAGATACGCAGTATTTT
TRBD1	few	TRBV29-1	TRBJ2-5	CSVADRAGETQYF	TGCAGCGTTGCAGACAGGGCGGGAGAGACCCAGTACTTC
.	.	TRBV2	TRBJ2-5	CASSDWWGPYF	TGTGCCAGCAGTGATTGGTGGGGCCCGTACTTC
.	.	TRBV3-1	TRBJ2-5	CASSAGRTFKAETQYF	TGTGCCAGCAGCGCAGGACGGACATTCAAGGCGGAGACCCAGTACTTC
TRBD1	.	TRBV6-1	TRBJ2-5	CASSEASRGTQETQYF	TGTGCCAGCAGTGAAGCGAGCAGGGGGACGCAAGAGACCCAGTACTTC
.	few	TRBV20-1	TRBJ2-2	CSALLGTGELFF	TGCAGTGCCTTACTGGGGACCGGGGAGCTGTTTTTT
.	.	TRBV28	TRBJ1-5	CASSPQGGGQPQHF	TGTGCCAGCAGTCCCCAAGGGGGTGGACAGCCCCAGCATTTT
.	.	TRBV4-1	TRBJ2-3	CASSQLLRDAEYF	TGCGCCAGCAGCCAATTGTTGAGGGACGCCGAGTATTTT
.	few	TRBV28	TRBJ1-4	CASVSGANEKLFF	TGTGCCAGCGTGTCAGGAGCTAATGAAAAACTGTTTTTT
TRBD1	.	TRBV6-6	TRBJ2-5	CASRGQGTETQYF	TGTGCCAGCAGGGGACAGGGGACGGAGACCCAGTACTTC
.	.	TRBV2	TRBJ1-2	CASSGFGQAPNYGYTF	TGTGCCAGCAGTGGATTTGGGCAGGCACCTAACTATGGCTACACCTTC
TRBD1	.	TRBV20-1	TRBJ2-1	CSARGPGQGFNEQFF	TGCAGTGCTAGAGGCCCGGGACAGGGTTTCAATGAGCAGTTCTTC
TRBD2	.	TRBV6-6	TRBJ2-5	CASSLAGDWETQYF	TGTGCCAGCTCGCTAGCGGGGGATTGGGAGACCCAGTACTTC
.	.	TRBV6-1	TRBJ2-7	CASRVSASSYEQYF	TGTGCCAGCAGGGTGTCAGCGTCATCCTACGAGCAGTACTTC
.	.	TRBV4-1	TRBJ1-2	CASSQGDSGGYTF	TGCGCCAGCAGCCAAGGAGACAGCGGAGGCTACACCTTC